The clone carrying this T cell receptor beta chain came up once. Antigen unknown. The data stem from a study of CD8 T cells in Susac syndrome. RNA was extracted with the RNeasy kit, and a quantity of 0.5 to 1 ug was reverse transcribed using random hexamers. An immunoSEQ multiplex PCR amplified TCR beta CDR3 over 54 Vbeta and 13 Jbeta. TCRdb redid the calling of the immunoSEQ multiplex PCR reads with MiXCR, one entry per CDR3 protein. This sample yields about 22,000 distinct CDR3 sequences, of which approximately 93% are seen a single time; 0.25% to 0.3% belongs to the top ten. The sequenced target, TCR beta, came from blood CD8+ and CD4+ T cells. FACS enriched CD8+ TEMRA cells, while bulk CD8+ and CD4+ were negatively isolated. Study-wide points: Only a relatively small number of individuals were included in the TCR sequencing and HLA analysis.

This TCR derives from a human donor in good health. The sequencing input was CD8+ T cells from PBMCs.

The DNA for the CDR3 is TGTGCCAGCAGCTTGTCGACAGGGGACTACGAGCAGTACTTC. Encoded protein: CASSLSTGDYEQYF. The chain uses TRBV7-6 and TRBJ2-7; 8 positions match TRBD1. The CDR3 has 14 residues. Trimming cost V 3 bases and J 3 bases; bases outside gene matches: 4. Germline V CDR1 and CDR2: SGHVS, FNYEAQ.